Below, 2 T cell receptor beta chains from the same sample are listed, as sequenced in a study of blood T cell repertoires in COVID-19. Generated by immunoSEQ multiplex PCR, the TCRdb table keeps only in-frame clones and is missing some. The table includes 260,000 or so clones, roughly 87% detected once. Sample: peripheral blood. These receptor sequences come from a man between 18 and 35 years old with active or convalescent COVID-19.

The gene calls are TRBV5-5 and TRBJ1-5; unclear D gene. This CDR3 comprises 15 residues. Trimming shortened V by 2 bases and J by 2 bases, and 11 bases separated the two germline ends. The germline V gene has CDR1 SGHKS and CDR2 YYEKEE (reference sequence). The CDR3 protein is CASSFAGGGNQPQHF. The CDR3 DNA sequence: TGTGCCAGCAGCTTCGCGGGCGGTGGCAATCAGCCCCAGCATTTT.

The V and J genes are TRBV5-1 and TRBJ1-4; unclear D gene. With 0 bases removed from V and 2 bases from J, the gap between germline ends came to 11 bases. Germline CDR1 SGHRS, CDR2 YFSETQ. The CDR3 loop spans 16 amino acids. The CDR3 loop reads CASSLDPSGTNEKLFF. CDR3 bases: TGCGCCAGCAGCTTGGATCCTTCGGGGACTAATGAAAAACTGTTTTTT.